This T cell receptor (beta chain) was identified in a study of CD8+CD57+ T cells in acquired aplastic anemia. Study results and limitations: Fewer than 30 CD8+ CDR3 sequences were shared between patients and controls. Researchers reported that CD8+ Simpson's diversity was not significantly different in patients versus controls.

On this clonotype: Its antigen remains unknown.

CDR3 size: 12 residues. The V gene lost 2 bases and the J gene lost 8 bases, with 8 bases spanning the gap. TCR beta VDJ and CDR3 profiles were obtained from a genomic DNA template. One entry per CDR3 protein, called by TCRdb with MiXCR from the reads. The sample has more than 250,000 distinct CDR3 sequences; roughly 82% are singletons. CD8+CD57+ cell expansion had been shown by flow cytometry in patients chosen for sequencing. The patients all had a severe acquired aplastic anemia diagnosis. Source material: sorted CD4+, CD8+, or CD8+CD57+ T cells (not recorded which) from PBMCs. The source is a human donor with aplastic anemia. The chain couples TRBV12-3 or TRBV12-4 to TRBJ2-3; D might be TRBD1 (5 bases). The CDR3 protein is CASSLYRTTQYF. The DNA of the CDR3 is TGTGCCAGCAGTTTATACAGGACTACGCAGTATTTT.